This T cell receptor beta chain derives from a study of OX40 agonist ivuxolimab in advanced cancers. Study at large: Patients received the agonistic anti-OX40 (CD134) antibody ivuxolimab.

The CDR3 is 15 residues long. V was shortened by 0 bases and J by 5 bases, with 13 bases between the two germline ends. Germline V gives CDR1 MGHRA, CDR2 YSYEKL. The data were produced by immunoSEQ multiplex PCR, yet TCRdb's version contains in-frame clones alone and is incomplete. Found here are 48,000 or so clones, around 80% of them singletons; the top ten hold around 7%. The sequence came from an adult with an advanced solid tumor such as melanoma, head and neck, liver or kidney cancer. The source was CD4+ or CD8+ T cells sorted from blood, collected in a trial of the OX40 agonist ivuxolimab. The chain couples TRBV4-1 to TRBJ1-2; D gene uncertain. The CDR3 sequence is CASSQDPSSTYGYTF. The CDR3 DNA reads TGCGCCAGCAGCCAAGATCCTAGTTCAACGTATGGCTACACCTTC.